One and the same sample provided the 29 T cell receptor beta chains below, sequenced in a study of T cells in Graves' hyperthyroidism and ophthalmopathy. RNA transcripts yielded amplified TCR beta CDR3 regions. Researchers ran a first-round RT-PCR on the TCR CDR3 using the HTBI primer set. A single record per CDR3 protein comes from TCRdb applying MiXCR to the multiplex PCR reads. The data hold about 620,000 distinct CDR3 sequences, with around 15% observed a single time. Sequenced sample: blood. These receptors all come from a woman in her twenties or thirties with Graves' hyperthyroidism.

V and J are TRBV6-1 and TRBJ2-7; 11 nucleotides line up with TRBD2. The CDR3 is made up of 14 amino acids. The V gene end was trimmed by 6 bases and the J gene end by 3 bases; junction bases not matched to a gene: 4. The V gene's germline CDR1 is MNHNS and CDR2 SASEGT. The CDR3 bases are TGTGCCAGCAGGAGAGGGACTAGCGGCTACGAGCAGTACTTC. It specifies CASRRGTSGYEQYF.

This clonotype was detected only a few times. A much more abundant neighbour one base away suggests this may be a read error. The chain couples TRBV30 to TRBJ2-1, with D unresolved. Trimming cost V 2 bases and J 4 bases, with 3 bases left between them. Germline V gives CDR1 GTSNPN, CDR2 SVGIG (reference sequence). The CDR3 extends over 11 amino acids. The CDR3 loop reads CAWSMYNEQFF. CDR3 in DNA: TGTGCCTGGAGTATGTACAATGAGCAGTTCTTC.

This clonotype was recorded at least ten times. V usage is TRBV28 and J usage is TRBJ1-5; D might be TRBD1 (6 bases). CDR3 length: 14 residues. Trimming removed 6 bases at V and 2 bases at J, with 11 bases between. Germline V gene lookup returns CDR1 MDHEN and CDR2 SYDVKM. The CDR3 reads CASSNTGRNQPQHF. The CDR3 DNA is TGTGCCAGCAGCAATACAGGGCGCAATCAGCCCCAGCATTTT.

This clonotype has more than one count but fewer than ten. The chain links TRBV7-2 to TRBJ1-5; the D gene is possibly TRBD1 (6 bases). This CDR3 region has 15 residues. From germline, CDR1 is SGHTA and CDR2 FQGNSA. The V end was cut by 7 bases, the J end by 3 bases, with 16 bases between. The CDR3 reads CASTTWGGDNQPQHF. The CDR3 DNA reads as TGTGCCAGCACCACGTGGGGGGGCGACAATCAGCCCCAGCATTTT.

J is TRBJ2-6 and V is TRBV28; D not resolved. CDR1 MDHEN and CDR2 SYDVKM come from the germline V gene. The CDR3 is 17 amino acids. V was cut by 3 bases and J by 0 bases, with 12 bases left in between. The CDR3 region is CASSFKADFSGANVLTF. Here the CDR3 DNA reads TGTGCCAGCAGTTTTAAGGCAGACTTCTCTGGGGCCAACGTCCTGACTTTC. The variable domain in full, with the rest retrieved from reference TRBV28 and TRBJ2-6, is DVKVTQSSRYLVKRTGEKVFLECVQDMDHENMFWYRQDPGLGLRLIYFSYDVKMKEKGDIPEGYSVSREKKERFSLILESASTNQTSMYLCASSFKADFSGANVLTFGAGSRLTVL.

The gene calls are TRBV5-6 and TRBJ2-6; unclear D gene. The germline V gene encodes CDR1 SGHDT and CDR2 YYEEEE. The length of the CDR3 is 18 residues. V lost 0 bases and J 0 bases, leaving 13 bases between the germline ends. CDR3 bases: TGTGCCAGCAGCTTGGGTTTAGGGCTGCCCTCTGGGGCCAACGTCCTGACTTTC. This translates into CASSLGLGLPSGANVLTF. Full variable domain (rest looked up from reference TRBV5-6 and TRBJ2-6): DAGVTQSPTHLIKTRGQQVTLRCSPKSGHDTVSWYQQALGQGPQFIFQYYEEEERQRGNFPDRFSGHQFPNYSSELNVNALLLGDSALYLCASSLGLGLPSGANVLTFGAGSRLTVL.

The J gene is TRBJ1-2, the V gene TRBV18, with unresolved D. CDR1 is KGHSH and CDR2 is LQKENI in the germline V gene. CDR3 length equals 14 residues. The ends were cut back, 6 bases at V and 0 bases at J, with 11 bases in the middle. In nucleotides, the CDR3 is TGTGCCAGCTCCCCCGGGCCCACTAACTATGGCTACACCTTC. The encoded protein is CASSPGPTNYGYTF.

This clonotype was found a few times. V and J are TRBV29-1 and TRBJ1-2, with D possibly matching TRBD1 (6 bases). Trimming left V 1 base short and J 5 bases short, with 14 bases between. CDR1 is SQVTM and CDR2 is ANQGSEA in the germline V gene. This CDR3 has 14 residues. CDR3 in amino acids: CSVEVAGVRYGYTF. In DNA, the CDR3 is TGCAGCGTTGAAGTGGCAGGGGTTAGGTATGGCTACACCTTC.

This clonotype was detected a few times. V gene TRBV6-2 or TRBV6-3 combines with J gene TRBJ2-7; a weak D match, TRBD1 (5 bases). Germline CDR1 and CDR2: MNHEY and SVGEGT. The CDR3 consists of 15 residues. Trimming pared 6 bases from V and 0 bases from J, leaving 15 bases between. The DNA of the CDR3 is TGTGCCAGCAGGGGAACAGGACGGGCCTCCTACGAGCAGTACTTC. This sequence encodes CASRGTGRASYEQYF.

This clonotype was seen repeatedly, ten times or more. The chain uses TRBV5-1 and TRBJ2-3; unclear D gene. CDR3 length equals 14 residues. In germline, CDR1 is SGHRS, CDR2 YFSETQ. Trimming left V 5 bases short and J 2 bases short, with 12 bases between. The CDR3 DNA sequence: TGCGCCAGCAGAGGATGGGGTACCACAGATACGCAGTATTTT. Translation: CASRGWGTTDTQYF.

As concerns this clonotype: A clone one base away is much larger, so this may be a read error. This chain joins TRBV5-1 and TRBJ1-2; 12 bases match TRBD1. Germline V CDR1 and CDR2: SGHRS, YFSETQ. The CDR3 loop spans 17 amino acids. The CDR3: CASSLAAGTGGIYGYPF. CDR3 coding DNA: TGCGCCAGCAGCTTGGCCGCGGGGACAGGGGGCATCTATGGCTACCCCTTC.

The CDR3 sequence: CATRRQGRNNEQFF. For the CDR3, the DNA is TGTGCCACCCGACGCCAGGGAAGAAACAATGAGCAGTTCTTC. V is TRBV19 and J is TRBJ2-1; D perhaps matches TRBD1 (5 bases). The CDR3 sequence is 14 residues long. Trimming took off 10 bases at V and 5 bases at J, with 18 bases between the two ends. Germline V gene data show CDR1 as LNHDA and CDR2 as SQIVND (reference sequence).

This clonotype was detected ten times or more. V usage is TRBV7-9 and J usage is TRBJ1-2; D not resolved. The germline V gene encodes CDR1 SEHNR and CDR2 FQNEAQ (reference sequence). The CDR3 contains 16 residues. V lost 5 bases to trimming and J lost 7 bases, with 23 bases between them. The CDR3 nucleotides are TGTGCCAGCAGCCGCCAGGAAGTATGGTTCGAAATTGGCTACACCTTC. Amino acids: CASSRQEVWFEIGYTF.

This clonotype was counted many times. The chain carries TRBV2 and TRBJ1-1; D is unclear. V was cut by 4 bases and J by 1 base, with 10 bases left in between. Germline lookup yields CDR1 SNHLY and CDR2 FYNNEI. CDR3 length: 14 amino acids. The DNA of the CDR3 is TGTGCCAGCAGTGTTAGTACCCAGAACACTGAAGCTTTCTTT. Protein sequence: CASSVSTQNTEAFF. Full variable domain (outside the CDR3, taken from reference TRBV2 and TRBJ1-1): EPEVTQTPSHQVTQMGQEVILRCVPISNHLYFYWYRQILGQKVEFLVSFYNNEISEKSEIFDDQFSVERPDGSNFTLKIRSTKLEDSAMYFCASSVSTQNTEAFFGQGTRLTVV.

This clonotype was picked up many times. V usage is TRBV12-3 or TRBV12-4 and J usage is TRBJ2-5; D tentatively reads TRBD1 or TRBD2 (6 bases each). The CDR3 runs 15 residues. V was cut by 3 bases and J by 1 base, with 12 bases left in between. This CDR3 reads CASSFFRGPQETQYF. The CDR3, as DNA: TGTGCCAGCAGTTTTTTCCGGGGGCCCCAAGAGACCCAGTACTTC.

The chain is built from TRBV19 and TRBJ1-2; 9 nucleotides align to TRBD1. The trim removed 4 bases at V and 5 bases at J, leaving 23 bases unmatched. The CDR3 is 20 amino acids. CDR1 and CDR2 (germline): LNHDA, SQIVND (reference sequence). For the CDR3, the DNA is TGTGCCAGTAGTAGCGATAACCTCTCATCGGGACAGGGCAAGGAGTATGGCTACACCTTC. Translating gives CASSSDNLSSGQGKEYGYTF.

Worth noting for this clonotype: Given a much more abundant clone one base away, this may be a read error. The chain uses TRBV12-3 or TRBV12-4 and TRBJ2-5, with D perhaps TRBD1 (6 bases). This CDR3 is built from 15 residues. V was trimmed by 5 bases and J by 5 bases, leaving 18 bases between them. DNA of the CDR3: TGTGCCAGCAGTCCCCGGACAGCGCAAGGGGAGACCCAGTACTTC. It is translated as CASSPRTAQGETQYF.

This clonotype has only a few counts. This chain connects TRBV7-9 to TRBJ1-5; D possibly corresponds to TRBD1 (5 bases). Trimming took off 5 bases at V and 3 bases at J, with 17 bases between the two ends. This CDR3 comprises 16 residues. CDR1 is SEHNR, CDR2 FQNEAQ, per germline (reference sequence). Here the CDR3 DNA reads TGTGCCAGCAGCCTGTCGGAAAGGGGCGTCAATCAGCCCCAGCATTTT. This gives the protein CASSLSERGVNQPQHF.

There are many counts of this clonotype. This rearrangement joins TRBV6-1 to TRBJ1-1; D remains ambiguous. Germline CDR1 MNHNS, CDR2 SASEGT. The CDR3 sequence is 14 residues long. Trimming removed 5 bases from V and 7 bases from J, with 17 bases in between. CDR3 nucleotides: TGTGCCAGCAGTCGTGGTGGGCAAGCCAGTGAAGCTTTCTTT. Its protein product is CASSRGGQASEAFF.

At least ten counts were recorded for this clonotype. The chain carries TRBV3-1 and TRBJ2-3, with TRBD2 as a possible D gene (6 bases). V gave up 0 bases and J gave up 2 bases, with 15 bases separating them. This CDR3 is built from 17 residues. Per germline, CDR1 LGHDT and CDR2 YNNKEL (reference sequence). In DNA, the CDR3 is TGTGCCAGCAGCCAAGACAGGAGCGGGCCCTTCACAGATACGCAGTATTTT. Encoded protein: CASSQDRSGPFTDTQYF.

This clonotype came up many times. The chain recombines TRBV11-1 with TRBJ2-5, with a weak D call TRBD1 (6 bases). CDR1 is SGHAT and CDR2 is FQDESV in the germline V gene (reference sequence). The germline V and J ends were trimmed by 4 bases and 4 bases, with 10 bases remaining between them. This CDR3 has 13 amino acids. CDR3: CASSSGQRETQYF. In DNA form, the CDR3 reads TGTGCCAGCAGCTCCGGACAGAGAGAGACCCAGTACTTC.

This clonotype showed up just a few times. V and J are TRBV29-1 and TRBJ2-1; D is unresolved. The V end was cut by 0 bases, the J end by 5 bases, with 2 bases between. Germline V gene data show CDR1 as SQVTM and CDR2 as ANQGSEA. The CDR3 contains 11 residues. DNA for the CDR3: TGCAGCGTTGAAGACAACAATGAGCAGTTCTTC. Translating it yields CSVEDNNEQFF.

This clonotype has a handful of counts. This chain connects TRBV20-1 to TRBJ1-5, with 7 nucleotides matching TRBD1. The CDR3 spans 14 residues. V lost 6 bases and J lost 0; bases outside the gene matches: 5. CDR1 and CDR2 from the germline V gene are DFQATT and SNEGSKA (reference sequence). The CDR3 protein is CSAEDRNSNQPQHF. DNA of the CDR3: TGCAGTGCCGAGGACAGGAATAGCAATCAGCCCCAGCATTTT.

The chain employs TRBV28 and TRBJ1-6, with D hard to call. Trimming pared 8 bases from V and 9 bases from J, leaving 17 bases between. Germline CDR1 reads MDHEN; CDR2 reads SYDVKM. The CDR3 has 14 residues. The CDR3 DNA reads as TGTGCCAGCTCCTCGGGCACCGGGGTTTCACCCCTCCACTTT. This translates into CASSSGTGVSPLHF.

This clonotype was seen repeatedly, ten times or more. The chain uses TRBV3-1 and TRBJ2-1; D is possibly TRBD2 (5 bases). Between the trimmed V and J ends, which lost 1 base and 1 base, there was a span of 14 bases. The CDR3 has 17 amino acids. CDR1 LGHDT and CDR2 YNNKEL come from the germline V gene (reference sequence). CDR3 in amino acids: CASSQAMAGKSYNEQFF. The CDR3 DNA is TGTGCCAGCAGCCAAGCTATGGCGGGTAAATCCTACAATGAGCAGTTCTTC.

CDR3 sequence (DNA): TGCAGTGCTAGTAGAACTCGCACTTATTGGGGGAGCTACGAGCAGTACTTC. This encodes CSASRTRTYWGSYEQYF. V usage is TRBV20-1 and J usage is TRBJ2-7, with D perhaps TRBD1 or TRBD2 (5 bases each). This CDR3 is 17 amino acids long. Trimming took 3 bases from V and 3 from J, leaving 24 bases between them. Per the germline V gene, CDR1 is DFQATT and CDR2 is SNEGSKA (reference sequence).

Turning to this clonotype: At one boundary the junction diverges from the germline segment, which might be a read error. The chain has TRBV5-1 and TRBJ1-1, with D unclear. This CDR3 region has 19 residues. Per germline, CDR1 SGHRS and CDR2 YFSETQ. CDR3 DNA: TGCGCCAGCAGCAGAGGGTTAGTGCGGGTCCCCGATATGAACACTGAAGCTCTCTTT. Its translation is CASSRGLVRVPDMNTEALF. Drawing the rest from reference TRBV5-1 and TRBJ1-1, the complete variable domain is KAGVTQTPRYLIKTRGQQVTLSCSPISGHRSVSWYQQTPGQGLQFLFEYFSETQRNKGNFPGRFSGRQFSNSRSEMNVSTLELGDSALYLCASSRGLVRVPDMNTEALFGQGTRLTVV.

The chain recombines TRBV10-3 with TRBJ2-1; weak D call: TRBD2 (7 bases). CDR1 ENHRY and CDR2 SYGVKD come from the germline V gene. The CDR3 has 16 residues. Between the trimmed V and J ends, which lost 0 bases and 6 bases, there was a span of 15 bases. CDR3 region: CAISESVRRGGNEQFF. CDR3 nucleotides: TGTGCCATCAGTGAGTCTGTACGGAGGGGGGGCAATGAGCAGTTCTTC.

This clonotype was observed many times. The chain uses TRBV24-1 and TRBJ2-3; D call uncertain. Trimming removed 6 bases at V and 1 base at J, with 7 bases between. CDR1 and CDR2 (germline): KGHDR, SFDVKD. This CDR3 is 13 amino acids long. CDR3: CATSFLGTDTQYF. As DNA, the CDR3 is TGTGCCACCAGTTTTCTGGGCACAGATACGCAGTATTTT.